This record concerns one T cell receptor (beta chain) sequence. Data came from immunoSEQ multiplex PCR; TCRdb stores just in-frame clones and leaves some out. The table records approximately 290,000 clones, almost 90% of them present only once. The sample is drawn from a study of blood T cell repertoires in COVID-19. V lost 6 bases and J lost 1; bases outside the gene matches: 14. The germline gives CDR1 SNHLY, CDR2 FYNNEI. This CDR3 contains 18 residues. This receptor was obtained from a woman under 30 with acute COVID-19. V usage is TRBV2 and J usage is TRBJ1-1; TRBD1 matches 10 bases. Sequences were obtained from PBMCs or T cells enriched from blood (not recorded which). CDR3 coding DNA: TGTGCCAGCAGGGTGACAGGGGGCGGGTCCCCGCAGAACACTGAAGCTTTCTTT. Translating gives CASRVTGGGSPQNTEAFF.